These 23 T cell receptor beta chains were all obtained from the same sample, sequenced in a study of T cells in Graves' hyperthyroidism and ophthalmopathy. Researchers took RNA transcripts and amplified the TCR beta CDR3 regions from them. The TCR CDR3 first-round RT-PCR relied on the HTBI primer set. TCRdb reprocessed the multiplex PCR reads via MiXCR and lists one record per CDR3 protein. The table has over 150,000 distinct CDR3 sequences, 17% seen once. The sequenced sample was blood. The receptors derive from a woman in her forties or fifties with Graves' hyperthyroidism.

This clonotype was picked up a small number of times. CDR3 sequence (DNA): TGTGCCAGCAGCTTGGGCAGTTCGGGCACCGGGGAGCTGTTTTTT. Its translation is CASSLGSSGTGELFF. The chain joins TRBV5-6 to TRBJ2-2, with no clear D. The CDR3 has 15 amino acids. V was cut by 0 bases and J by 4 bases, with 10 bases left in between. Germline CDR1 is SGHDT and CDR2 is YYEEEE.

The J gene is TRBJ2-1, the V gene TRBV20-1, with TRBD2 identical over 10 bases. The CDR3 loop spans 16 amino acids. Germline-derived CDR1 and CDR2 are DFQATT and SNEGSKA (reference sequence). V dropped 1 base and J dropped 4; count of bases not matched to a gene: 7. Written as DNA, the CDR3 is TGCAGTGCTAGAGGTCGGGCTAGCGGGAGTTACAATGAGCAGTTCTTC. This encodes CSARGRASGSYNEQFF.

The sample holds many counts of this clonotype. The chain combines TRBV5-1 with TRBJ1-1, with D hard to call. Looked up from germline, CDR1 is SGHRS and CDR2 is YFSETQ. V lost 1 base to trimming and J lost 1 base, with 8 bases between them. This CDR3 region has 14 residues. CDR3 loop: CASSLIHTNTEAFF. The CDR3, as DNA: TGCGCCAGCAGCTTGATCCATACGAACACTGAAGCTTTCTTT.

This clonotype was counted ten times or more. V usage is TRBV5-6 and J usage is TRBJ2-3, with D maybe TRBD2 (5 bases). The length of the CDR3 is 16 residues. V gave up 1 base and J gave up 1 base, with 13 bases separating them. Germline V gives CDR1 SGHDT, CDR2 YYEEEE. The CDR3 DNA sequence: TGTGCCAGCAGCTTGTTGGCTAGCACCCGCACAGATACGCAGTATTTT. Its translation: CASSLLASTRTDTQYF. The variable domain in full, completed from reference TRBV5-6 and TRBJ2-3, reads DAGVTQSPTHLIKTRGQQVTLRCSPKSGHDTVSWYQQALGQGPQFIFQYYEEEERQRGNFPDRFSGHQFPNYSSELNVNALLLGDSALYLCASSLLASTRTDTQYFGPGTRLTVL.

This clonotype was recorded at least ten times. The chain combines TRBV11-2 with TRBJ1-1; 7 positions agree with TRBD1. The V and J ends lost 1 base and 5 bases, in that order; junction bases with no gene match: 10. Germline-derived CDR1 and CDR2 are SGHAT and FQNNGV. The CDR3 is 16 amino acids. The CDR3 sequence: CASSLASDRAKTEAFF. The CDR3 DNA follows: TGTGCCAGCAGCTTAGCGAGCGACAGGGCGAAGACTGAAGCTTTCTTT.

This clonotype was found many times. The V gene is TRBV10-3, the J gene TRBJ1-2; 8 bases match TRBD1. Losses at the gene ends were 7 bases for V and 4 bases for J; bases not matched to a gene: 2. This CDR3 contains 12 residues. Germline lookup yields CDR1 ENHRY and CDR2 SYGVKD. CDR3 sequence (DNA): TGTGCCATCACCGGGACAGGCTATGGCTACACCTTC. Translation: CAITGTGYGYTF.

This clonotype was seen ten or more times. The chain couples TRBV5-5 to TRBJ2-7; 9 bases map to TRBD1. In germline, CDR1 is SGHKS, CDR2 YYEKEE (reference sequence). CDR3 size: 15 residues. V trimming: 0 bases; J trimming: 2 bases; junction bases outside the gene matches: 3. DNA for the CDR3: TGTGCCAGCAGCTTGGGGACAGGGGCTACCTACGAGCAGTACTTC. This encodes CASSLGTGATYEQYF.

As DNA, the CDR3 is TGTGCCAGTAGTCAACTATCTAGCGGGAGGCACAATGAGCAGTTCTTC. Encoded protein: CASSQLSSGRHNEQFF. The chain links TRBV19 to TRBJ2-1; 11 bases are shared with TRBD2. CDR3 size: 16 residues. V gave up 5 bases and J gave up 5 bases; unmatched junction bases: 8. Germline V gives CDR1 LNHDA, CDR2 SQIVND (reference sequence).

This clonotype was counted only a few times. V gene TRBV7-6 combines with J gene TRBJ1-5, with 8 bases fitting TRBD1. Trimming removed 5 bases from V and 0 bases from J; junction bases left unmatched: 9. The germline V gene encodes CDR1 SGHVS and CDR2 FNYEAQ. The CDR3 covers 17 residues. The DNA of the CDR3 is TGTGCCAGCAGCCTAGGGACAGGCCGTTATAGCAATCAGCCCCAGCATTTT. This sequence encodes CASSLGTGRYSNQPQHF.

This clonotype was counted ten times or more. The chain recombines TRBV29-1 with TRBJ2-3, with 7 nucleotides matching TRBD2. The CDR3 runs to 14 residues. V lost 5 bases, J lost 4 bases, and 9 bases stayed unmatched. In germline, CDR1 is SQVTM, CDR2 ANQGSEA. The CDR3 bases are TGCAGCGTTCACGAGGGCGGGAGAGCAGATACGCAGTATTTT. Its translation is CSVHEGGRADTQYF.

There are a few counts of this clonotype. The chain is built from TRBV20-1 and TRBJ1-2; D unclear. This CDR3 contains 13 residues. Germline CDR1 DFQATT, CDR2 SNEGSKA (reference sequence). Trimming took off 5 bases at V and 0 bases at J, with 10 bases between the two ends. CDR3 residues: CSAAPGTNYGYTF. The CDR3 DNA reads TGCAGTGCTGCCCCCGGGACTAACTATGGCTACACCTTC.

The chain uses TRBV28 and TRBJ2-7, with TRBD2 identical over 10 bases. Germline assignment: CDR1 MDHEN and CDR2 SYDVKM. The CDR3 has 14 amino acids. V trimming: 6 bases; J trimming: 5 bases; junction bases outside the gene matches: 7. CDR3 nucleotides: TGTGCCAGCAGACCTAGCGGGAGTCAAAACGAGCAGTACTTC. This translates into CASRPSGSQNEQYF. Together with reference TRBV28 and TRBJ2-7, the CDR3 gives the full variable domain: DVKVTQSSRYLVKRTGEKVFLECVQDMDHENMFWYRQDPGLGLRLIYFSYDVKMKEKGDIPEGYSVSREKKERFSLILESASTNQTSMYLCASRPSGSQNEQYFGPGTRLTVT.

This clonotype showed up many times. This sequence joins TRBV6-1 and TRBJ2-5; TRBD2 aligns across 9 bases. CDR1 and CDR2 from the germline V gene are MNHNS and SASEGT. This CDR3 contains 15 residues. The V segment lost 6 bases and the J segment 4 bases; nucleotides outside the gene matches: 9. The CDR3 is CASSQGLATTETQYF. The DNA of the CDR3 is TGTGCCAGCAGCCAAGGACTAGCGACGACAGAGACCCAGTACTTC.

This clonotype was observed at least ten times. The chain uses TRBV12-3 or TRBV12-4 and TRBJ2-3, with 13 nucleotides matching TRBD2. With 6 bases clipped from V and 3 bases from J, the junction kept 3 bases outside the gene matches. CDR3 length equals 15 residues. The CDR3 protein is CASSQTSGRTDTQYF. For the CDR3, the DNA is TGTGCCAGCAGCCAGACTAGCGGGAGGACAGATACGCAGTATTTT.

This clonotype was seen more than once but under ten times. This chain joins TRBV29-1 and TRBJ2-7; 15 bases are a match to TRBD2. J was trimmed by 4 bases and V by 5 bases; bases with no gene match: 3. The CDR3 sequence is 14 residues long. Germline V gene sequence: CDR1 SQVTM, CDR2 ANQGSEA. In DNA form, the CDR3 reads TGCAGCGTTACGGGACTAGCGGGAGGATACGAGCAGTACTTC. Amino acid sequence: CSVTGLAGGYEQYF.

This clonotype was counted ten times or more. V and J are TRBV29-1 and TRBJ1-5; the D is unclear. The ends were cut back, 5 bases at V and 7 bases at J, with 15 bases in the middle. From germline, CDR1 is SQVTM and CDR2 ANQGSEA. CDR3 length: 13 amino acids. The CDR3 here is CSVSLGVEQPQHF. In DNA, the CDR3 is TGCAGCGTTAGTTTGGGAGTTGAACAGCCCCAGCATTTT.

In its sample, this clonotype was seen many times. V is TRBV5-4 and J is TRBJ1-5; tentatively, D is TRBD1 (6 bases). Trimming pared 2 bases from V and 2 bases from J, leaving 11 bases between. Germline CDR1 reads SGHNT; CDR2 reads YYREEE (reference sequence). This CDR3 is 15 amino acids long. The CDR3: CASSFWGPGNQPQHF. CDR3 nucleotides: TGTGCCAGCAGCTTTTGGGGGCCGGGCAATCAGCCCCAGCATTTT.

This clonotype was counted ten times or more. The rearrangement links TRBV12-3 or TRBV12-4 to TRBJ1-3; D not resolved. The CDR3 contains 14 residues. V was cut by 4 bases and J by 0 bases, with 7 bases left in between. CDR3 protein: CASSSGTSGNTIYF. CDR3 nucleotide sequence: TGTGCCAGCAGTTCAGGAACCTCTGGAAACACCATATATTTT.

This chain connects TRBV30 to TRBJ2-2; 7 bases agree with TRBD2. The CDR3 spans 17 residues. Germline loops: CDR1 GTSNPN, CDR2 SVGIG (reference sequence). V gave up 1 base and J gave up 0 bases; unmatched junction bases: 8. The CDR3: CAWSALSGGANTGELFF. The CDR3 DNA follows: TGTGCCTGGAGTGCCCTTAGTGGGGGGGCGAACACCGGGGAGCTGTTTTTT.

The chain joins TRBV28 to TRBJ2-7; unclear D gene. Trimming pared 7 bases from V and 2 bases from J, leaving 15 bases between. CDR1 and CDR2 from the germline V gene are MDHEN and SYDVKM. The CDR3 loop spans 14 amino acids. CDR3 sequence (DNA): TGTGCCAGCACTACGACTCCGGCTACCTACGAGCAGTACTTC. This codes for CASTTTPATYEQYF.

This clonotype has only a few counts. The chain uses TRBV20-1 and TRBJ1-1; D may be TRBD1 (6 bases). V dropped 3 bases and J dropped 1 base, with 9 bases sitting between them. Germline CDR1 is DFQATT and CDR2 is SNEGSKA (reference sequence). The CDR3 has 13 residues. The chain's CDR3 is CSASRGTNTEAFF. The CDR3 nucleotides are TGCAGTGCTAGTAGGGGGACGAACACTGAAGCTTTCTTT.

This clonotype occurred a few times. The gene calls are TRBV10-1 and TRBJ1-5, with D possibly TRBD1 on 5 matching bases. Trimming pared 4 bases from V and 6 bases from J, leaving 10 bases between. This CDR3 comprises 13 residues. Germline V CDR1 and CDR2: WNHNN, SYGVQD (reference sequence). The CDR3 reads CASSAMRGQPQHF. The DNA of the CDR3 is TGCGCCAGCAGTGCAATGAGGGGTCAGCCCCAGCATTTT.

The J gene is TRBJ1-2, the V gene TRBV9, with a weak D call TRBD1 (6 bases). This CDR3 region has 13 residues. Germline CDR1 is SGDLS and CDR2 is YYNGEE. The ends were cut back, 5 bases at V and 8 bases at J, with 16 bases in the middle. CDR3 coding DNA: TGTGCCAGCAGGGGTGGGGGCAGGGACGGCTACACCTTC. It is translated as CASRGGGRDGYTF.